The TCR beta chain described here comes from a study of cytomegalovirus exposure and HLA in healthy donors. About the study: An analysis done earlier identified 120 million or so unique TCR beta sequences from 200 million or so T cells.

It was with 60 Vbeta and 13 Jbeta primers that the PCR ran. Clones were sequenced by immunoSEQ multiplex PCR, and TCRdb holds only the in-frame ones, with some missing. The sample lists roughly 180,000 clones; 75% to 85% were seen once. This clone was counted between two and nine times. V shed 7 bases and J 6 bases; nucleotides not matched to a gene: 5. CDR1 is MNHEY and CDR2 is SMNVEV in the germline V gene (reference sequence). The CDR3 has 13 residues. This TCR derives from a man younger than 35 in good health and CMV-seronegative. Sequencing was carried out using PBMCs. The gene calls are TRBV27 and TRBJ1-5; TRBD1 aligns across 8 bases. The CDR3 sequence is CASTSGGGQPQHF. The CDR3 DNA is TGTGCCAGCACTTCAGGGGGCGGTCAGCCCCAGCATTTT.